This TCR beta chain was sequenced for a study of blood T cells in healthy people across ages. Trimming removed 6 bases from V and 7 bases from J; junction bases left unmatched: 16. CDR1 and CDR2 from the germline V gene are SGHKS and YYEKEE (reference sequence). The CDR3 totals 15 residues. A sample-barcoded 5' primer and a J-beta primer mix were used in a second PCR of roughly 6 to 12 cycles. The template-switch adaptor was a 5' adaptor with 12 random nucleotides. It tagged each cDNA molecule. MiXCR was run by TCRdb on the 5' RACE reads, yielding one entry per CDR3 protein. This sample has approximately 900,000 distinct CDR3 sequences; around 46% occur once, and the top ten carry around an eighth.

The chain is built from TRBV5-5 and TRBJ2-7, with 7 nucleotides matching TRBD1. This receptor was taken from a man aged 30 to 45 in good health. The sequenced sample was blood. The CDR3 region has the DNA TGTGCCAGCACCTGGGGACAGACCTTATACAATGAGCAGTACTTC. This translates into CASTWGQTLYNEQYF.